The TCR beta chain under discussion was sequenced for a study of early T cells in non-severe SARS-CoV-2 infection (dated by TCRdb to the early 2020s). Looking at the study overall: Because TCR sequencing relied on bulk RNA taken from unsorted whole blood, pairing of alpha and beta chains was not possible. What the work shows at the level of the full study, not this receptor alone: VDJdb matching was skewed toward anti-spike CD8 responses, so virus-specific expansions were likely underestimated and private and CD4 specificities were missed.

Including the terminal cysteine and phenylalanine, the CDR3 comprises 14 residues. Only the CDR3 region is kept as DNA, spanning 42 bases read in frame from base 1. Trimming removed 1 base from V and 2 bases from J; the gene matches leave 3 bases unexplained. In the germline V gene, CDR1 corresponds to SGHDT and CDR2 to YYEEEE. Receptors were amplified or captured by 5' RACE. Sequencing was performed on a NextSeq 500. The TCR library protocol attached unique molecular identifiers to individual cDNA molecules to correct for sequencing error and PCR bias. Sequencing covered both TCR alpha and beta chains, and within each sample the abundances of alpha and beta sequences were tightly co-correlated. The study's processing was this. Decombinator V4 was used to annotate the V gene, J gene and CDR3 of the TCR sequences. TCRs were defined as expanded if a significant change between any two time points was detected under a Poisson model with p below 0.0001. TCR abundances were normalised to the total number of TCRs sequenced per sample and were expressed as counts per million. MAIT TCRs were defined by TRAV1-2 paired with TRAJ12, TRAJ20 or TRAJ33, and iNKT TCRs by TRAV10 paired with TRAJ18. VDJdb, accessed 1 November 2021, was searched for CMV, EBV and SARS-CoV-2 annotated TCRs, with TCRs annotated for multiple antigens excluded. TCRdb ran its own pipeline on the public reads, namely fastp trimming at Q25 and MiXCR clone calling, and kept in-frame beta chains. Every CDR3 protein is listed once, alongside the most common genes and DNA of its rows. It is TCRdb's table, rather than the study itself, that gives the V and J calls and clone size. This sample lists under 85,000 distinct CDR3 sequences; around 13% were detected once. The ten largest clones take up about 1.1% of the sample.

In this sample, this clonotype turned up a few times. This receptor's antigen is unknown. Base qualities were left out, and no much larger clone turns up one base away. Set within a cohort of healthcare workers in London, UK, this nested case-control study involved weekly PCR testing of nasopharyngeal swabs along with blood sampling. Healthcare workers were recruited during the week of the UK lockdown, between 23 and 31 March 2020, and followed weekly for up to roughly 15 weeks. In this chain, TRBV5-6 is recombined with TRBJ2-7, with 7 central nucleotides matching TRBD1. The specimen sequenced was whole blood. The source is an adult who was a healthcare worker with PCR-confirmed SARS-CoV-2 infection or an uninfected control (not recorded which). The nucleotide sequence reads TGTGCCAGCAGCTTGCGGGACAGAGCCTACGAGCAGTACTTC. Protein translation: CASSLRDRAYEQYF.